This T cell receptor beta chain was captured in a study of CD8 T cells in Susac syndrome. In the case of this clonotype: Its antigen is as yet unknown.

Negative magnetic isolation gave CD8+ and CD4+ cells; FACS enriched CD8+ TEMRA. An amount of RNA that ranged from about 0.45 to 1 ug was reverse transcribed with random hexamers. Multiplex PCR with immunoSEQ amplified the TCR beta CDR3 across 54 Vbeta and 13 Jbeta. Via MiXCR, TCRdb re-called the immunoSEQ multiplex PCR reads, giving one row per CDR3 protein. Of some 170,000 distinct CDR3 sequences in the sample, about 95% were seen once. The germline V gene encodes CDR1 MDHEN and CDR2 SYDVKM. The ends were cut back, 8 bases at V and 6 bases at J, with 13 bases in the middle. CDR3 length equals 12 residues. Study results and limitations: By the study's own acknowledgment, its TCR sequencing and HLA analysis included relatively few individuals.

The receptor comes from a human donor in good health. Sequenced sample: CD4+ T cells from PBMCs. This chain connects TRBV28 to TRBJ1-2; D might be TRBD1 (6 bases). The CDR3 sequence is CASQTGKNGYTF. As DNA, the CDR3 is TGTGCCAGCCAAACAGGGAAGAATGGCTACACCTTC.